This T cell receptor beta chain was recovered during a study of cytomegalovirus exposure and HLA in healthy donors. This CDR3 is 18 amino acids long. Germline V gene data show CDR1 as SGHVS and CDR2 as FQNEAQ. Trimming took off 1 base at V and 5 bases at J, with 23 bases between the two ends. PCR amplification relied on 60 Vbeta primers (plus 13 Jbeta primers). Assay used: immunoSEQ multiplex PCR; TCRdb lists only in-frame clones, some missing. This sample has around 64,000 clones; around 86% occur once, and the top ten carry roughly 2%. This sequence joins TRBV7-8 and TRBJ2-5; TRBD2 is a possible D gene (5 bases). The sequence was collected from a woman in her 30s in good health and CMV-seronegative. The sequenced sample consisted of PBMCs. The CDR3, as DNA: TGTGCCAGCAGCTTAGTCGCATACTCGGACTTTAGAATTGAGACCCAGTACTTC. Translating gives CASSLVAYSDFRIETQYF.